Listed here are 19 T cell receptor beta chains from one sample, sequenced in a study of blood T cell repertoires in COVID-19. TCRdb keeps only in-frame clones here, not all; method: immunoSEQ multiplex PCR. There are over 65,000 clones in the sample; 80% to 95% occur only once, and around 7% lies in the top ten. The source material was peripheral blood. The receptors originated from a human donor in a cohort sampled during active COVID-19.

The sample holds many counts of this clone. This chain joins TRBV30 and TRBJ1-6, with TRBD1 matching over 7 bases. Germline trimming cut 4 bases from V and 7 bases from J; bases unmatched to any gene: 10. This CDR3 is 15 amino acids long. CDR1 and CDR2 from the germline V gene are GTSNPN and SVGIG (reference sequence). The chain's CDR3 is CAWTNDRDGNSPLHF. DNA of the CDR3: TGTGCCTGGACTAACGACAGGGACGGGAATTCACCCCTCCACTTT.

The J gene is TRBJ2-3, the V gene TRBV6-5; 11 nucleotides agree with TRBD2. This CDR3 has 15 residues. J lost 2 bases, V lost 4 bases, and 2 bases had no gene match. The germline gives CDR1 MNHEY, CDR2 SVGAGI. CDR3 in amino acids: CASSLLAGVTDTQYF. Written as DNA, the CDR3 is TGTGCCAGCAGTTTACTAGCGGGGGTCACAGATACGCAGTATTTT.

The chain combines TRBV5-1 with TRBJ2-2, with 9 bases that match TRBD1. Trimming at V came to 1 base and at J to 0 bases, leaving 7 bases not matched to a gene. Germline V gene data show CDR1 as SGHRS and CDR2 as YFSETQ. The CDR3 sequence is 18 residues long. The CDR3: CASSLNRGLTTNTGELFF. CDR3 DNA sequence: TGCGCCAGCAGCTTGAACAGGGGGCTTACTACGAACACCGGGGAGCTGTTTTTT.

CDR3 region: CAIAGRRYGYTF. As DNA, the CDR3 is TGTGCCATCGCGGGACGGAGATATGGCTACACCTTC. The rearrangement joins TRBV2 to TRBJ1-2; a weak D match, TRBD1 (5 bases). This CDR3 has 12 amino acids. V was cut by 10 bases and J by 5 bases, with 14 bases left in between. Germline CDR1 reads SNHLY; CDR2 reads FYNNEI.

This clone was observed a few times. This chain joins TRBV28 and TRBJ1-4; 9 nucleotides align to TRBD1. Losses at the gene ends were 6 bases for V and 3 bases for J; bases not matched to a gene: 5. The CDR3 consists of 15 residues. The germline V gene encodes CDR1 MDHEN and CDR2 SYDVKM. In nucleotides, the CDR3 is TGTGCCAGCAGACCAAACAGGGGGCCTAATGAAAAACTGTTTTTT. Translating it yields CASRPNRGPNEKLFF.

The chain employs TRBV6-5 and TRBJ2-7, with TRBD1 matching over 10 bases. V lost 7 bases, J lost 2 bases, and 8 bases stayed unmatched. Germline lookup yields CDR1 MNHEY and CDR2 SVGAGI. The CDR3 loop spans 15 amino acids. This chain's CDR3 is CASTGVGTGAYEQYF. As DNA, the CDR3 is TGTGCCAGCACCGGAGTTGGGACAGGGGCCTACGAGCAGTACTTC.

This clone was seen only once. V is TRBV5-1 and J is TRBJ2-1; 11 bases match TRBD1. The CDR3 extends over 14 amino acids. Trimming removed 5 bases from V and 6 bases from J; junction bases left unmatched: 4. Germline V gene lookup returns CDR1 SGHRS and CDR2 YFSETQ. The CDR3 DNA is TGCGCCAGCAGATCCGGGACAGGGGGCAATGAGCAGTTCTTC. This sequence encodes CASRSGTGGNEQFF.

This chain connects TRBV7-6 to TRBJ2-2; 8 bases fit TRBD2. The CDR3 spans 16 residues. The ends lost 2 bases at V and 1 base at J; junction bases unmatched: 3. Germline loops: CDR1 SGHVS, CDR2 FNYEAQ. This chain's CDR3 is CASSLSLAGNTGELFF. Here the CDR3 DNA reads TGTGCCAGCAGCTTAAGTCTAGCGGGGAACACCGGGGAGCTGTTTTTT. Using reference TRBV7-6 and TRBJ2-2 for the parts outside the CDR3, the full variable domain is GAGVSQSPRYKVTKRGQDVALRCDPISGHVSLYWYRQALGQGPEFLTYFNYEAQQDKSGLPNDRFSAERPEGSISTLTIQRTEQRDSAMYRCASSLSLAGNTGELFFGEGSRLTVL.

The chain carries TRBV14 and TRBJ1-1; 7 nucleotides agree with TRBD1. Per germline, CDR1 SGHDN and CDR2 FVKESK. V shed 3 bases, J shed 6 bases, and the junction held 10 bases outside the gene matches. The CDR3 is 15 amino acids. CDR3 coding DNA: TGTGCCAGCAGCCATGAACAGGGGATGCCAGCTGAAGCTTTCTTT. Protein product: CASSHEQGMPAEAFF. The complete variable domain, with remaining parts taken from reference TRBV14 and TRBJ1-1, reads EAGVTQFPSHSVIEKGQTVTLRCDPISGHDNLYWYRRVMGKEIKFLLHFVKESKQDESGMPNNRFLAERTGGTYSTLKVQPAELEDSGVYFCASSHEQGMPAEAFFGQGTRLTVV.

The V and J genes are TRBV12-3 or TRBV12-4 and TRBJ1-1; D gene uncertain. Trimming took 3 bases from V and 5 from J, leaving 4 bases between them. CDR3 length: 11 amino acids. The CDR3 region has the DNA TGTGCCAGCAGTTTTGAGACTGAAGCTTTCTTT. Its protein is CASSFETEAFF.

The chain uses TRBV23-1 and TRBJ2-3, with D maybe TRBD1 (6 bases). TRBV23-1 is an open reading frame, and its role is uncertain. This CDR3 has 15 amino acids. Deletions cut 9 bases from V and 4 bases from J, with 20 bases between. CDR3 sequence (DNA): TGCGCCAGTTCCCCCTCCCGGGACACGGCAGATACGCAGTATTTT. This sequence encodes CASSPSRDTADTQYF.

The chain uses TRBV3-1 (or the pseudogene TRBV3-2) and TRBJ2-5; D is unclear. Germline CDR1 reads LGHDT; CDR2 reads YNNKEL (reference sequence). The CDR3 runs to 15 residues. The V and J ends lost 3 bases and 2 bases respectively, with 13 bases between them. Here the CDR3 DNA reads TGTGCCAGCAGCCATCCTCAATCTAGGCAAGAGACCCAGTACTTC. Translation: CASSHPQSRQETQYF.

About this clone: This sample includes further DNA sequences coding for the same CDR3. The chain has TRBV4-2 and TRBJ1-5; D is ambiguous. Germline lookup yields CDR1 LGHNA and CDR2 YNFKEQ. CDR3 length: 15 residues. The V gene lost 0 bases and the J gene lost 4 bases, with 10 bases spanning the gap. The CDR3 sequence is CASSQERGGNQPQHF. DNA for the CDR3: TGTGCCAGCAGCCAAGAACGGGGAGGAAATCAGCCCCAGCATTTT.

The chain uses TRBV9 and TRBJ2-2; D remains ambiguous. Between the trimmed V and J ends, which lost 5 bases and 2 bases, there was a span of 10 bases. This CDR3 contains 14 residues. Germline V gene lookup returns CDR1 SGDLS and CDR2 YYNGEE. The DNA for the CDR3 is TGTGCCAGCAGACGGCAGACAAACACCGGGGAGCTGTTTTTT. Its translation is CASRRQTNTGELFF.

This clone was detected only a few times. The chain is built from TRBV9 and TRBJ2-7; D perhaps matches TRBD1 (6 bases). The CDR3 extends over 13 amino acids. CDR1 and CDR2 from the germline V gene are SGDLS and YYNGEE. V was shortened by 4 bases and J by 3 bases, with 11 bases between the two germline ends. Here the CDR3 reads CASSRDNYYEQYF. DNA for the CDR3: TGTGCCAGCAGCCGGGACAACTACTACGAGCAGTACTTC.

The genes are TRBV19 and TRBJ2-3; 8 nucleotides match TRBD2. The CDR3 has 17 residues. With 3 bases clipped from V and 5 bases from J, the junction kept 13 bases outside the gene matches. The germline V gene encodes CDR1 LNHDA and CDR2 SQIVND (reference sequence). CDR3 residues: CASSIRARSGVRDTQYF. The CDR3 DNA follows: TGTGCCAGTAGTATCCGGGCTCGTAGCGGGGTGCGAGATACGCAGTATTTT.

The CDR3 DNA follows: TGTGCCAGCAGCGGTGCGGGTTCCTACGAGCAGTACTTC. The encoded protein is CASSGAGSYEQYF. The chain carries TRBV2 and TRBJ2-7, with D possibly matching TRBD2 (5 bases). The germline V and J ends were trimmed by 6 bases and 1 base, with 10 bases remaining between them. The CDR3 extends over 13 amino acids. From germline, CDR1 is SNHLY and CDR2 FYNNEI.

CDR3 DNA: TGTGCCAGCAGCGGCCTTTATCGTGGAGGGGGCACAGATACGCAGTATTTT. Its protein product is CASSGLYRGGGTDTQYF. The chain links TRBV9 to TRBJ2-3; D might be TRBD2 (6 bases). Germline lookup yields CDR1 SGDLS and CDR2 YYNGEE. The V end lost 3 bases, the J end lost 1 base, and 18 bases lay between the germline ends. The CDR3 has 17 amino acids.

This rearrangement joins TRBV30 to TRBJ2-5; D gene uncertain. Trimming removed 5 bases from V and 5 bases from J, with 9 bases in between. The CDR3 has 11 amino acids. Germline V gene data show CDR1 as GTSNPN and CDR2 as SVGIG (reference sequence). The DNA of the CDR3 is TGTGCCTGGGGACCTGTGGAGACCCAGTACTTC. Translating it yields CAWGPVETQYF. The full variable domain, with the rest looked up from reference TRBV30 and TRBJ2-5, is SQTIHQWPATLVQPVGSPLSLECTVEGTSNPNLYWYRQAAGRGLQLLFYSVGIGQISSEVPQNLSASRPQDRQFILSSKKLLLSDSGFYLCAWGPVETQYFGPGTRLLVL.